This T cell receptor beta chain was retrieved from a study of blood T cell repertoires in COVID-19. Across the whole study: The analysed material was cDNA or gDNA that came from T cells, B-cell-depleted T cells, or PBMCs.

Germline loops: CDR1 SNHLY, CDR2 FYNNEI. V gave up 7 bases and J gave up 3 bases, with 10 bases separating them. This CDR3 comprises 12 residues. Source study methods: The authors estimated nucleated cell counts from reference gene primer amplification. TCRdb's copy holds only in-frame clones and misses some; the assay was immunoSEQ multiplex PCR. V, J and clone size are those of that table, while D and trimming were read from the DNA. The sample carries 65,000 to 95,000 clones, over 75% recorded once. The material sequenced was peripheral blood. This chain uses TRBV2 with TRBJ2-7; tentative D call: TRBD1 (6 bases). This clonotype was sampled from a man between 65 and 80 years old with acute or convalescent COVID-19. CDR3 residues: CASNTGIYEQYF. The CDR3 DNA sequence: TGTGCCAGCAATACAGGGATCTACGAGCAGTACTTC.